One T cell receptor beta chain is described in this entry. Antigen: not known. Naive CD8 cells were CD45RO-negative, positively selected for CCR7, excluding terminally differentiated effector memory CD45RA+ cells. The sample comes from a study of shared clonotypes between healthy human individuals. Study-level information: A couple of women and a few men aged 18 to 49 served as donors. The plates for each donor numbered three CD4 naive, three CD4 memory, two CD8 naive and one CD8 memory.

The study's findings and limits: Sequencing depth was expected to affect clonotype sharing among donors.

This table comes from immunoSEQ multiplex PCR, and its TCRdb copy is limited to in-frame clones, with some not included. The sample includes hundreds of thousands of clones, 95% to 96% of them seen just once. The CDR3 runs 13 residues. V was clipped by 3 bases and J by 6 bases, with 10 bases between them. The germline V gene has CDR1 MNHEY and CDR2 SMNVEV (reference sequence). The clonotype comes from a woman between 25 and 40 years old in good health. Sequences were obtained from naive CD8+ T cells sorted from blood. J is TRBJ2-3 and V is TRBV27, with D possibly TRBD2 on 5 matching bases. The CDR3 is CASSFTTRDTQYF. In nucleotides, the CDR3 is TGTGCCAGCAGTTTTACAACTAGGGATACGCAGTATTTT.